Listed below are T cell receptor beta chains from one sample, sequenced in a study of naive and memory T cell subsets. TCRdb reprocessed the UMI-ligation and nested PCR reads with MiXCR, giving one entry per CDR3 protein. The table shows 140,000 to 150,000 distinct CDR3 sequences, with 15% to 20% occurring only once. The material sequenced was naive CD4+ T cells from blood. Receptor source: a human donor in good health. CDR3s include the opening cysteine and the closing phenylalanine or tryptophan. A D gene is named only where the DNA matches it firmly. Expanded clones get a size class; other rows say once, few or many, or leave the size out.

v_call	cdr3_length	d_call	j_call	clone_size	cdr3_aa	cdr3_nt
TRBV12-3/TRBV12-4	17	TRBD1	TRBJ2-2	NA	CASFAVQGVIRTGELFF	TGTGCCAGCTTTGCAGTACAGGGGGTAATTCGTACCGGGGAGCTGTTTTTT
TRBV20-1	12	NA	TRBJ2-7	NA	CSASRTAYEQYF	TGCAGTGCTAGCCGCACCGCCTACGAGCAGTACTTC
TRBV5-4	15	TRBD1	TRBJ2-3	NA	CASSSGGVGTDTQYF	TGTGCCAGCAGCTCAGGGGGCGTGGGCACAGATACGCAGTATTTT
TRBV6-5	12	NA	TRBJ2-2	NA	CASTTNTGELFF	TGTGCCAGCACAACCAACACCGGGGAGCTGTTTTTT
TRBV20-1	16	TRBD2	TRBJ2-1	few	CSARVRTSVDYNEQFF	TGCAGTGCTAGAGTGAGGACTAGCGTAGATTACAATGAGCAGTTCTTC
TRBV6-1	16	TRBD2	TRBJ2-1	few	CASRDIAGGIYNEQFF	TGTGCCAGCAGAGATATAGCGGGAGGAATCTACAATGAGCAGTTCTTC
TRBV6-6	14	TRBD1	TRBJ2-7	few	CASSYQGQGNEQYF	TGTGCCAGCAGTTACCAGGGACAGGGGAACGAGCAGTACTTC
TRBV7-6	18	NA	TRBJ2-1	NA	CASSLQTPGLYSYNEQFF	TGTGCCAGCAGCTTACAGACTCCGGGACTTTACTCCTACAATGAGCAGTTCTTC
TRBV12-3/TRBV12-4	16	TRBD2	TRBJ2-7	few	CASSFEAGVDRYEQYF	TGTGCCAGCAGTTTCGAGGCGGGAGTGGATCGGTACGAGCAGTACTTC
TRBV18	14	NA	TRBJ2-1	NA	CASSLGREYNEQFF	TGTGCCAGCTCTCTCGGACGGGAATACAATGAGCAGTTCTTC
TRBV3-1	16	TRBD1	TRBJ2-7	NA	CASSQGPQTGIYEQYF	TGTGCCAGCAGCCAAGGCCCGCAGACAGGGATCTACGAGCAGTACTTC
TRBV30	14	NA	TRBJ2-3	few	CAWSEVVSTDTQYF	TGTGCCTGGAGTGAAGTTGTCTCCACAGATACGCAGTATTTT
TRBV20-1	19	TRBD2	TRBJ2-7	few	CSARDLSRRTSGRPYEQYF	TGCAGTGCTAGAGATTTATCTCGTCGGACTAGCGGGCGACCTTACGAGCAGTACTTC
TRBV19	15	NA	TRBJ1-2	NA	CASSIRRSLADGYTF	TGTGCCAGTAGTATTAGACGCTCACTGGCGGATGGCTACACCTTC
TRBV29-1	11	NA	TRBJ2-4	few	CSVVGFDIQYF	TGCAGCGTTGTGGGTTTCGACATTCAGTACTTC
TRBV24-1	13	NA	TRBJ2-2	NA	CATSLAATGELFF	TGTGCCACCAGTCTTGCGGCTACCGGGGAGCTGTTTTTT
TRBV28	14	NA	TRBJ1-2	NA	CASSASQANYGYTF	TGTGCCAGCAGTGCCTCACAGGCTAACTATGGCTACACCTTC
TRBV7-2	17	NA	TRBJ1-5	NA	CASSLGSPGRDNQPQHF	TGTGCCAGCAGCTTAGGGTCCCCCGGGCGAGATAATCAGCCCCAGCATTTT
TRBV6-2/TRBV6-3	14	NA	TRBJ2-7	NA	CASSTPLTPHEQYF	TGTGCCAGCAGCACTCCTCTAACTCCCCACGAGCAGTACTTC
TRBV5-1	14	TRBD2	TRBJ2-5	NA	CASISGTGGETQYF	TGCGCCAGCATCTCCGGGACGGGGGGGGAGACCCAGTACTTC
TRBV3-1	16	TRBD2	TRBJ2-7	few	CASSRGLAGASYEQYF	TGTGCCAGCAGCCGCGGACTAGCGGGTGCCTCGTACGAGCAGTACTTC
TRBV7-2	17	TRBD2	TRBJ2-1	few	CASSRRLAGASYNEQFF	TGTGCCAGCAGCAGAAGACTAGCGGGGGCCTCCTACAATGAGCAGTTCTTC
TRBV10-3	15	NA	TRBJ2-5	few	CAISDAQALQETQYF	TGTGCCATCAGTGATGCACAGGCCCTCCAAGAGACCCAGTACTTC
TRBV11-1	15	NA	TRBJ2-2	NA	CASGRGGTNTGELFF	TGTGCCTCCGGGCGGGGCGGGACGAACACCGGGGAGCTGTTTTTT
TRBV20-1	12	NA	TRBJ1-2	NA	CSASAGLYGYTF	TGCAGTGCTAGCGCAGGACTCTATGGCTACACCTTC
TRBV20-1	16	NA	TRBJ1-5	few	CSALKTNRAPHQPQHF	TGCAGTGCTTTAAAGACTAATCGGGCTCCCCATCAGCCCCAGCATTTT
TRBV28	12	NA	TRBJ1-2	few	CASTMGGYGYTF	TGTGCCAGCACCATGGGGGGCTATGGCTACACCTTC
TRBV11-3	17	TRBD1	TRBJ1-6	NA	CAGVFSGLTGKNSPLHF	TGTGCCGGGGTCTTCAGCGGGTTGACAGGGAAGAATTCACCCCTCCACTTT